These 25 T cell receptor beta chains originate from one sample sequenced in a study of blood T cell repertoires in COVID-19. Using immunoSEQ multiplex PCR, the repertoire was profiled, and TCRdb retains in-frame clones only, with some absent. The sample has under 70,000 clones; 80% are singletons. Sequenced sample: peripheral blood. Receptors were obtained from a human donor in a cohort sampled during active COVID-19.

This rearrangement joins TRBV28 to TRBJ1-5; D is uncertain. Germline CDR1 MDHEN, CDR2 SYDVKM. The CDR3 is 12 amino acids. Trimming stripped 5 bases from V and 4 bases from J, with 6 bases between. The CDR3 region has the DNA TGTGCCAGCAGTAAGCTAAATCAGCCCCAGCATTTT. Translation gives CASSKLNQPQHF.

The V gene is TRBV11-2, the J gene TRBJ2-7; weak D call: TRBD1 (6 bases). Trimming left V 4 bases short and J 0 bases short, with 10 bases between. This CDR3 comprises 14 residues. In germline, CDR1 is SGHAT, CDR2 FQNNGV. In nucleotides, the CDR3 is TGTGCCAGCAGCTGGCTGACAGGCTCCTACGAGCAGTACTTC. Translated: CASSWLTGSYEQYF.

The chain has TRBV7-2 and TRBJ1-2; maybe TRBD1 (5 bases). This CDR3 has 14 residues. V gave up 3 bases and J gave up 0 bases, with 8 bases separating them. Germline CDR1 reads SGHTA; CDR2 reads FQGNSA. CDR3: CASSFAGSNYGYTF. The CDR3 coding sequence is TGTGCCAGCAGCTTTGCAGGGTCTAACTATGGCTACACCTTC.

This clone appeared once. The chain is built from TRBV7-2 and TRBJ1-2; TRBD1 aligns across 9 bases. Germline V gene sequence: CDR1 SGHTA, CDR2 FQGNSA. This CDR3 spans 15 amino acids. V lost 5 bases to trimming and J lost 7 bases; unmatched junction nucleotides: 11. CDR3 sequence reads: CASSLDWTGVGGYTF. Here the CDR3 DNA reads TGTGCCAGCAGCCTCGACTGGACAGGGGTTGGTGGCTACACCTTC.

The chain recombines TRBV2 with TRBJ2-1; perhaps TRBD1 as D (5 bases). Germline V lookup: CDR1 SNHLY, CDR2 FYNNEI. V was shortened by 0 bases and J by 8 bases, with 17 bases between the two germline ends. The CDR3 totals 16 residues. CDR3 residues: CASSEAGLLIGDEQFF. CDR3 bases: TGTGCCAGCAGTGAAGCCGGGCTCCTAATAGGGGATGAGCAGTTCTTC.

This sequence joins TRBV6-2 or TRBV6-3 and TRBJ2-3; 8 positions match TRBD1. The trim removed 4 bases at V and 2 bases at J, leaving 8 bases unmatched. The length of the CDR3 is 16 residues. Germline loops: CDR1 MNHEY, CDR2 SVGEGT. The CDR3 region is CASSFARDRYTDTQYF. The DNA for the CDR3 is TGTGCCAGCAGTTTCGCCCGGGACAGGTACACAGATACGCAGTATTTT.

The chain recombines TRBV28 with TRBJ2-7; the D is unclear. The V end lost 6 bases, the J end lost 3 bases, and 6 bases lay between the germline ends. Germline V gene data show CDR1 as MDHEN and CDR2 as SYDVKM. The CDR3 runs 11 residues. CDR3 DNA: TGTGCCAGCAGAGCCTTCTACGAGCAGTACTTC. Residues: CASRAFYEQYF.

The J gene is TRBJ2-7, the V gene TRBV5-1; TRBD2 matches 10 bases. The J segment lost 5 bases and the V segment lost 5 bases, leaving 4 bases of the junction unmatched. The CDR3 is made up of 13 amino acids. Germline values: CDR1 SGHRS, CDR2 YFSETQ. In DNA form, the CDR3 reads TGCGCCAGCAGGCCAGGACTAGCGGACGAGCAGTACTTC. Amino acids: CASRPGLADEQYF.

This rearrangement joins TRBV3-1 (or the pseudogene TRBV3-2) to TRBJ1-1, with D hard to call. Germline loops: CDR1 LGHDT, CDR2 YNNKEL (reference sequence). The ends were cut back, 1 base at V and 8 bases at J, with 14 bases in the middle. CDR3 size: 14 residues. CDR3 in amino acids: CASSQGTSGSEAFF. The CDR3 region has the DNA TGTGCCAGCAGCCAAGGGACGTCGGGGTCCGAAGCTTTCTTT.

This clone was seen only once. The chain links TRBV3-1 (or the pseudogene TRBV3-2) to TRBJ2-1, with 8 bases aligning to TRBD2. Germline assignment: CDR1 LGHDT and CDR2 YNNKEL (reference sequence). V lost 1 base and J lost 9; bases outside the gene matches: 5. The CDR3 has 14 residues. The CDR3 DNA is TGTGCCAGCAGCCAAGGTCGGCGGGAGGTTGAGCAGTTCTTC. It translates to CASSQGRREVEQFF.

The chain couples TRBV27 to TRBJ2-3; TRBD1 aligns across 8 bases. V was clipped by 5 bases and J by 4 bases; unmatched bases: 5. Germline V gives CDR1 MNHEY, CDR2 SMNVEV (reference sequence). The CDR3 runs 14 residues. The CDR3, as DNA: TGTGCCAGCAGTGGCAGGGGGCGCCCAGATACGCAGTATTTT. Its protein product is CASSGRGRPDTQYF.

The rearrangement links TRBV18 to TRBJ2-7; weak D call: TRBD1 (6 bases). Per germline, CDR1 KGHSH and CDR2 LQKENI. V was trimmed by 6 bases and J by 1 base, leaving 7 bases between them. The CDR3 is 12 residues long. In DNA form, the CDR3 reads TGTGCCAGCTCGGACAGTTCCTACGAGCAGTACTTC. Translating gives CASSDSSYEQYF. Full variable domain (outside the CDR3, taken from reference TRBV18 and TRBJ2-7): NAGVMQNPRHLVRRRGQEARLRCSPMKGHSHVYWYRQLPEEGLKFMVYLQKENIIDESGMPKERFSAEFPKEGPSILRIQQVVRGDSAAYFCASSDSSYEQYFGPGTRLTVT.

The genes are TRBV6-5 and TRBJ2-7; 8 positions match TRBD1. CDR3 length: 14 residues. The trim removed 10 bases at V and 7 bases at J, leaving 15 bases unmatched. Germline V lookup: CDR1 MNHEY, CDR2 SVGAGI. The DNA for the CDR3 is TGTGCCAACCGCCCGTCCCAGGGGGCGCGGGAGCAGTACTTC. It codes for CANRPSQGAREQYF.

This chain links TRBV24-1 with TRBJ1-2, with TRBD1 as a possible D gene (5 bases). Germline values: CDR1 KGHDR, CDR2 SFDVKD. V shed 4 bases and J shed 5 bases, with 10 bases lying between them. The CDR3 spans 13 residues. The DNA of the CDR3 is TGTGCCACCAGTGAGGGGCAGTATTATGGCTACACCTTC. Protein: CATSEGQYYGYTF.

This clone was counted a few times. Here the CDR3 reads CASSMTDYAGELFF. CDR3 nucleotide sequence: TGTGCCAGCAGCATGACAGATTATGCCGGGGAGCTGTTTTTT. The chain carries TRBV7-9 and TRBJ2-2; weak D call: TRBD1 (5 bases). There are 14 residues in the CDR3. V was cut by 5 bases and J by 6 bases, with 13 bases left in between. Germline CDR1 is SEHNR and CDR2 is FQNEAQ (reference sequence). The full variable domain, in which reference TRBV7-9 and TRBJ2-2 provide the parts outside the CDR3, is DTGVSQNPRHKITKRGQNVTFRCDPISEHNRLYWYRQTLGQGPEFLTYFQNEAQLEKSRLLSDRFSAERPKGSFSTLEIQRTEQGDSAMYLCASSMTDYAGELFFGEGSRLTVL.

This clone was detected only a few times. The chain uses TRBV9 and TRBJ2-2; 7 bases fit TRBD1. Germline lookup yields CDR1 SGDLS and CDR2 YYNGEE. The CDR3 is made up of 17 amino acids. The junction had 13 bases not matched to a gene; V was cut back by 4 bases and J by 4 bases. The CDR3 DNA is TGTGCCAGCAGCCCCGGGCGTGACAGGGCGGTCACCGGGGAGCTGTTTTTT. Protein: CASSPGRDRAVTGELFF.

V and J are TRBV11-2 and TRBJ1-6; 7 bases agree with TRBD1. V lost 4 bases and J lost 13; bases outside the gene matches: 4. CDR3 length: 12 residues. Germline lookup yields CDR1 SGHAT and CDR2 FQNNGV. CDR3 sequence: CASSWPGGPLHF. CDR3 sequence (DNA): TGTGCCAGCAGCTGGCCAGGGGGGCCCCTCCACTTT.

The V gene is TRBV12-3 or TRBV12-4, the J gene TRBJ2-7, with 7 nucleotides matching TRBD1. The CDR3 totals 12 residues. V shed 7 bases and J 5 bases; nucleotides not matched to a gene: 5. The CDR3 DNA follows: TGTGCCAGCAACCAGGGGGTCCACGAGCAGTACTTC. This gives the protein CASNQGVHEQYF.

For the CDR3, the DNA is TGTGCCACCAGTGGGGGACAGGGGGCAGGTGGGGCCAACGTCCTGACTTTC. The encoded protein is CATSGGQGAGGANVLTF. V is TRBV24-1 and J is TRBJ2-6, with TRBD1 matching over 12 bases. V trimming: 5 bases; J trimming: 3 bases; junction bases outside the gene matches: 4. There are 17 residues in the CDR3. Per germline, CDR1 KGHDR and CDR2 SFDVKD.

The rearrangement joins TRBV2 to TRBJ2-7, with 13 bases that match TRBD2. V shed 1 base, J shed 3 bases, and the junction held 0 bases outside the gene matches. In germline, CDR1 is SNHLY, CDR2 FYNNEI. This CDR3 has 15 residues. This chain's CDR3 is CASSEGTSGSYEQYF. CDR3 nucleotide sequence: TGTGCCAGCAGTGAAGGGACTAGCGGGAGCTACGAGCAGTACTTC.

This clone was found a few times. The sample holds other DNA sequences that translate to the same CDR3. V gene TRBV7-2 combines with J gene TRBJ2-7; D is unclear. V was pared by 3 bases and J by 5 bases, with 5 bases between. Germline assignment: CDR1 SGHTA and CDR2 FQGNSA. CDR3 length: 11 amino acids. CDR3 in amino acids: CASSFRDEQYF. The CDR3 DNA is TGTGCCAGCAGCTTTCGGGACGAGCAGTACTTC.

This rearrangement joins TRBV21-1 to TRBJ2-7; no check of the table's D call, TRBD1, against the DNA was made. TRBV21-1 represents a pseudogene. This CDR3 has 16 residues. The CDR3 region is CASSKAGTSASYEQYF. The CDR3 DNA is TGTGCCAGCAGCAAAGCCGGGACATCCGCCTCCTACGAGCAGTACTTC.

This sequence joins TRBV7-9 and TRBJ2-5; D gene uncertain. From germline, CDR1 is SEHNR and CDR2 FQNEAQ (reference sequence). This CDR3 comprises 14 residues. The germline V and J ends were trimmed by 2 bases and 2 bases, with 9 bases remaining between them. The CDR3: CASSLMRRQETQYF. CDR3 coding DNA: TGTGCCAGCAGCTTAATGCGGCGTCAAGAGACCCAGTACTTC.

This clone was seen only once. The V and J genes are TRBV14 and TRBJ1-2; D gene uncertain. Trimming pared 2 bases from V and 7 bases from J, leaving 14 bases between. CDR3 length: 14 residues. The germline gives CDR1 SGHDN, CDR2 FVKESK. The CDR3 loop is CASSQSTGGFGYTF. CDR3 nucleotide sequence: TGTGCCAGCAGCCAATCGACGGGAGGGTTTGGCTACACCTTC.

This chain connects TRBV7-2 to TRBJ2-1; 13 bases agree with TRBD2. V was pared by 3 bases and J by 8 bases, with 10 bases of the junction left unmatched. The germline gives CDR1 SGHTA, CDR2 FQGNSA. The CDR3 contains 17 residues. The CDR3 nucleotides are TGTGCCAGCAGCTTCCAGCCCACTAGCGGGAGGGCTCATGAGCAGTTCTTC. Its translation: CASSFQPTSGRAHEQFF. Variable domain in full (rest from reference TRBV7-2 and TRBJ2-1): GAGVSQSPSNKVTEKGKDVELRCDPISGHTALYWYRQSLGQGLEFLIYFQGNSAPDKSGLPSDRFSAERTGGSVSTLTIQRTQQEDSAVYLCASSFQPTSGRAHEQFFGPGTRLTVL.